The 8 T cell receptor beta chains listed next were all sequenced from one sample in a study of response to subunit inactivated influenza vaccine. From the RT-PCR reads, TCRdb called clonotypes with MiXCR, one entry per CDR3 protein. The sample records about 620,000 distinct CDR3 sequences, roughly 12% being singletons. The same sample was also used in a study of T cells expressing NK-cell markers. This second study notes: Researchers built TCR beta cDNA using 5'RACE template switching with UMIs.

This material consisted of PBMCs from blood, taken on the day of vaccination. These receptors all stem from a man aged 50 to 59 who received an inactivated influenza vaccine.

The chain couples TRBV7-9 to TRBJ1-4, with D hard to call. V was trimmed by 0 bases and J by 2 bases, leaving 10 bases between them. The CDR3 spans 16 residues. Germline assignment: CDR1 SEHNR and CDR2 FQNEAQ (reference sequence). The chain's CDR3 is CASSLAATVTNEKLFF. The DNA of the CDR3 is TGTGCCAGCAGCTTAGCAGCTACAGTGACTAATGAAAAACTGTTTTTT.

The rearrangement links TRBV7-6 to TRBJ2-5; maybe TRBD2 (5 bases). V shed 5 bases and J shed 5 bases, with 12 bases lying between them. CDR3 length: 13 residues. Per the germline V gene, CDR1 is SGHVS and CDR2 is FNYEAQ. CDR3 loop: CASSKPGGETQYF. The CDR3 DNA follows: TGTGCCAGCAGCAAGCCGGGCGGGGAGACCCAGTACTTC.

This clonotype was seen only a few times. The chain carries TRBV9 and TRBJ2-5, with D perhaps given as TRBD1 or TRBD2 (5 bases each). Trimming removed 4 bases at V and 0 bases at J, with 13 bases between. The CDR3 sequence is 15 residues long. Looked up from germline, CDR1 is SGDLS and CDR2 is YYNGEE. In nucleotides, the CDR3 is TGTGCCAGCAGCACCGGGACGGTGGACCAAGAGACCCAGTACTTC. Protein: CASSTGTVDQETQYF.

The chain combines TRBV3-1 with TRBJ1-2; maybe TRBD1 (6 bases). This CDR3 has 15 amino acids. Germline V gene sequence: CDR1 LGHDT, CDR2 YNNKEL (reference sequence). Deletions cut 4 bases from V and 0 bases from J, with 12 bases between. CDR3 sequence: CASSLRGFPNYGYTF. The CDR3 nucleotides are TGTGCCAGCAGCCTCAGGGGTTTCCCTAACTATGGCTACACCTTC.

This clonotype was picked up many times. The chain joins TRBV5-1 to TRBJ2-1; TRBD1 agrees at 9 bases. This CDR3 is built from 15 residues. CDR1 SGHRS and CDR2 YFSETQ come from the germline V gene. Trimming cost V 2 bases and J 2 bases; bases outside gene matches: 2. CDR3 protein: CASSFGQGTYNEQFF. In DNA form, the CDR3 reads TGCGCCAGCAGCTTCGGACAGGGGACCTACAATGAGCAGTTCTTC. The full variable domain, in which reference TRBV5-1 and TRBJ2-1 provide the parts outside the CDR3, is KAGVTQTPRYLIKTRGQQVTLSCSPISGHRSVSWYQQTPGQGLQFLFEYFSETQRNKGNFPGRFSGRQFSNSRSEMNVSTLELGDSALYLCASSFGQGTYNEQFFGPGTRLTVL.

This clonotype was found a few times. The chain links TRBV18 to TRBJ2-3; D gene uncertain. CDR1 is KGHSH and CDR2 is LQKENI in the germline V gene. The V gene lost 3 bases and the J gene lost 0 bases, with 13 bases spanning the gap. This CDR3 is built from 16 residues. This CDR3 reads CASSPAGLTSTDTQYF. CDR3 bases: TGTGCCAGCTCACCGGCCGGTCTGACTAGCACAGATACGCAGTATTTT.

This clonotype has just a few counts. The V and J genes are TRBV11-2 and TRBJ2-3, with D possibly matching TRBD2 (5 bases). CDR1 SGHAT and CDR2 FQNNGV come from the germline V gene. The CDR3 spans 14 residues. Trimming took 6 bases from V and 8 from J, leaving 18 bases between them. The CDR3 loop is CASSSTGFFSTQYF. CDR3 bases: TGTGCCAGCAGTTCGACGGGGTTTTTCTCTACGCAGTATTTT.

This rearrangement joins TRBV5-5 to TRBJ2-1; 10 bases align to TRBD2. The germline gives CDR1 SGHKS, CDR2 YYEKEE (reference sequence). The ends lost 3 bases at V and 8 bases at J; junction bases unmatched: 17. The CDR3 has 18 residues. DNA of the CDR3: TGTGCCAGCAGCTATGCTTCATCTGGACGTAGCGGGAGGTATGAGCAGTTCTTC. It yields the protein CASSYASSGRSGRYEQFF.